This is a list of T cell receptor beta chains from one sample in a study of Ad26.COV2.S vaccination and SARS-CoV-2 variants. The data were produced by immunoSEQ multiplex PCR, yet TCRdb's version contains in-frame clones alone and is incomplete. The data show about 350,000 clones, about 90% seen once. This material consisted of peripheral blood, taken after recovery from COVID-19. The source of these receptors is a human donor who had recovered from COVID-19. Each CDR3 is given without its conserved first and last residue. The order of the fields is V gene, CDR3 protein.

TRBV12-3/TRBV12-4	ASSDRTDTQY
TRBV19	ASSPSRGGHQPQH
TRBV12-5	ASGSASPANYGYT
TRBV27	ASSLGLREEGRSSYNSPLH
TRBV4-1	ASSQARSTPINYGYT
TRBV19	ASNPTGGNWYTGELF
TRBV7-2	ASSLPLGGGRETQY
TRBV27	ASGTVTDTQY
TRBV19	ARSEPRGAPNYGYT
TRBV6-6	ASRHLVGGNQPQH